The 8 T cell receptor beta chains given below trace back to one sample, sequenced in a study of post-analysis software for immune sequencing data. Study-wide findings and caveats: A handful of TRBV segments were more frequent in patients than controls; TRBV5-6, TRBV5-1 and TRBV20-1 belonged to this group.

Their recognized antigens are unknown. Included in the TCR beta cDNA libraries were unique molecular identifiers. From the PCR reads, TCRdb called clonotypes with MiXCR, one entry per CDR3 protein. Of approximately 660,000 distinct CDR3 sequences in the sample, 55% to 60% were seen once. Sequencing used blood. These receptors came from a girl between 2 and 10 years old with multiple sclerosis.

The chain carries TRBV7-6 and TRBJ1-2; a possible D gene is TRBD1 (5 bases). The V end lost 5 bases, the J end lost 7 bases, and 20 bases lay between the germline ends. The CDR3 sequence is 15 residues long. CDR1 and CDR2 from the germline V gene are SGHVS and FNYEAQ. This chain's CDR3 is CASSQSGTDFLGYTF. CDR3 sequence (DNA): TGTGCCAGCAGCCAATCAGGGACCGACTTTCTTGGCTACACCTTC.

This sequence joins TRBV12-3 or TRBV12-4 and TRBJ2-3; 7 bases line up with TRBD1. The CDR3 is 17 residues long. Trimming cost V 5 bases and J 3 bases; bases outside gene matches: 14. The CDR3: CASSPGTVQSATDTQYF. CDR3 in DNA: TGTGCCAGCAGTCCGGGGACAGTCCAAAGTGCGACAGATACGCAGTATTTT.

V and J are TRBV20-1 and TRBJ2-7, with D unresolved. V was pared by 0 bases and J by 0 bases, with 6 bases between. From germline, CDR1 is DFQATT and CDR2 SNEGSKA (reference sequence). This CDR3 comprises 13 residues. The DNA of the CDR3 is TGCAGTGCTAGAGATGTGGACTCCTACGAGCAGTACTTC. This codes for CSARDVDSYEQYF.

The rearrangement joins TRBV2 to TRBJ1-1; D unclear. Germline V gene data show CDR1 as SNHLY and CDR2 as FYNNEI. V shed 7 bases and J shed 4 bases, with 16 bases lying between them. This CDR3 contains 14 residues. The CDR3, as DNA: TGTGCCAGCATAATTAGACTGCTAAGCACTGAAGCTTTCTTT. Translated, it gives CASIIRLLSTEAFF.

J is TRBJ1-1 and V is TRBV29-1; maybe TRBD1 (6 bases). The CDR3 runs to 13 residues. Deletions cut 4 bases from V and 4 bases from J, with 13 bases between. The germline gives CDR1 SQVTM, CDR2 ANQGSEA. CDR3: CSVGAGGGTEAFF. For the CDR3, the DNA is TGCAGCGTTGGGGCCGGAGGGGGCACTGAAGCTTTCTTT.

The chain employs TRBV12-3 or TRBV12-4 and TRBJ2-5; unclear D gene. Trimming shortened V by 3 bases and J by 1 base, and 6 bases separated the two germline ends. The length of the CDR3 is 13 residues. The CDR3 sequence is CASSFTLQETQYF. Here the CDR3 DNA reads TGTGCCAGCAGTTTTACACTCCAAGAGACCCAGTACTTC.

As to this clonotype: An end of the junction differs from the germline gene, which may be a read error. The chain uses TRBV20-1 and TRBJ2-3, with 7 nucleotides matching TRBD2. The CDR3 has 14 amino acids. Germline CDR1 reads DFQATT; CDR2 reads SNEGSKA (reference sequence). The CDR3 reads CSAQTSPSTDTLYF. CDR3 in DNA: TGCAGTGCGCAGACTAGCCCCTCCACAGATACGCTGTATTTT.

This clonotype was seen only once. The chain recombines TRBV10-3 with TRBJ1-2; D is perhaps TRBD1 (5 bases). Looked up from germline, CDR1 is ENHRY and CDR2 is SYGVKD. The CDR3 is 15 residues long. The ends were cut back, 2 bases at V and 4 bases at J, with 14 bases in the middle. CDR3 nucleotides: TGTGCCATCAGTGAGGGGGCCGGCTCCCTCTATGGCTACACCTTC. Translated: CAISEGAGSLYGYTF.